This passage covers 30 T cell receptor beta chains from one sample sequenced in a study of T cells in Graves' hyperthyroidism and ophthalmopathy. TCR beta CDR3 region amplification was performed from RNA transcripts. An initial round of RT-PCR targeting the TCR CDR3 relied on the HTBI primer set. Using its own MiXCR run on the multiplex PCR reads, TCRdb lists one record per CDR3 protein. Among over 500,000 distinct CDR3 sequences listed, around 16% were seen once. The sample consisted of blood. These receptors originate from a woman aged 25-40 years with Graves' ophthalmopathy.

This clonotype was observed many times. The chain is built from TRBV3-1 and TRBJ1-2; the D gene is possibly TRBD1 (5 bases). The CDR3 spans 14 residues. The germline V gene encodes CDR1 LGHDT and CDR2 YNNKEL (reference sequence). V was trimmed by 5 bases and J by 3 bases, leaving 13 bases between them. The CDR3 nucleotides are TGTGCCAGCAGCGACAGAGGAGCCTACTATGGCTACACCTTC. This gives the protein CASSDRGAYYGYTF. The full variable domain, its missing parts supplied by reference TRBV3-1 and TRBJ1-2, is DTAVSQTPKYLVTQMGNDKSIKCEQNLGHDTMYWYKQDSKKFLKIMFSYNNKELIINETVPNRFSPKSPDKAHLNLHINSLELGDSAVYFCASSDRGAYYGYTFGSGTRLTVV.

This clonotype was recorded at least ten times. In DNA form, the CDR3 reads TGCGCCAGCAGGGACAGGGACGAGCAGTACTTC. This codes for CASRDRDEQYF. The chain employs TRBV5-1 and TRBJ2-7; 8 bases match TRBD1. This CDR3 region has 11 residues. Germline CDR1 and CDR2: SGHRS and YFSETQ. Trimming took 5 bases from V and 5 from J; bases not matched to a gene: 0.

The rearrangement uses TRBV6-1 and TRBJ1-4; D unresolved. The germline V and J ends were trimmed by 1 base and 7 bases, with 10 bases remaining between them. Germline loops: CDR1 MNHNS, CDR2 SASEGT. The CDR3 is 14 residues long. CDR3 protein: CASSEDRTFEKLFF. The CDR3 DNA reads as TGTGCCAGCAGTGAAGACAGAACCTTTGAAAAACTGTTTTTT.

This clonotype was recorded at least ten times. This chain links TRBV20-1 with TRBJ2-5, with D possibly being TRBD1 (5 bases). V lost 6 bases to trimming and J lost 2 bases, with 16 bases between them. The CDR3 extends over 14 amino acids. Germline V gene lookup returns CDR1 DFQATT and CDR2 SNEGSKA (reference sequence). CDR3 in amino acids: CSALWLGDQETQYF. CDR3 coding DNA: TGCAGTGCGCTCTGGCTAGGGGATCAAGAGACCCAGTACTTC.

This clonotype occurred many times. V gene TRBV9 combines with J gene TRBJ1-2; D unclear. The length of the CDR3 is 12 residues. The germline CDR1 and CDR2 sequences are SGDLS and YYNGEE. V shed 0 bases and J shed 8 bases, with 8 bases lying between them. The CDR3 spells CASSVGGNGYTF. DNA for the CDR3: TGTGCCAGCAGCGTAGGGGGTAACGGCTACACCTTC. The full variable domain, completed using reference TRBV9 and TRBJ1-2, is DSGVTQTPKHLITATGQRVTLRCSPRSGDLSVYWYQQSLDQGLQFLIQYYNGEERAKGNILERFSAQQFPDLHSELNLSSLELGDSALYFCASSVGGNGYTFGSGTRLTVV.

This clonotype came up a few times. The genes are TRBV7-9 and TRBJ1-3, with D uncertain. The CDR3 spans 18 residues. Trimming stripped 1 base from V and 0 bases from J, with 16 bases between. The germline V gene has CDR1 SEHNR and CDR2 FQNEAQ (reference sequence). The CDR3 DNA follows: TGTGCCAGCAGCTTAGAGTGGCCGGGGTACTCCTCTGGAAACACCATATATTTT. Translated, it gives CASSLEWPGYSSGNTIYF.

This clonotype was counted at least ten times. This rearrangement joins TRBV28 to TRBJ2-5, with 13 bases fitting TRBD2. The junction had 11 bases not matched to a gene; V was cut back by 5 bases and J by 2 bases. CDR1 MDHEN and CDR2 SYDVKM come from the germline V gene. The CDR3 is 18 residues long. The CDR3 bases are TGTGCCAGCAGTCTACGGACTAGCGGGAGTCCCTTACAAGAGACCCAGTACTTC. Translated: CASSLRTSGSPLQETQYF.

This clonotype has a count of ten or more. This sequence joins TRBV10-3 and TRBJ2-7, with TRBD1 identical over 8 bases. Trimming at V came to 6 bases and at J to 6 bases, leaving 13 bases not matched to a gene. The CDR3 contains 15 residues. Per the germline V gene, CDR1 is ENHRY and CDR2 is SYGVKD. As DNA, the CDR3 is TGTGCCATCAGCCTAAGGGACAGGATGGGCTCCGAGCAGTACTTC. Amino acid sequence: CAISLRDRMGSEQYF.

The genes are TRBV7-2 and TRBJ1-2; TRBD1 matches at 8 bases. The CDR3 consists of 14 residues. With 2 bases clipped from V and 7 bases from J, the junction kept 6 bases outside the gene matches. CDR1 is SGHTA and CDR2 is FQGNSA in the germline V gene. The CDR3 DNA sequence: TGTGCCAGCAGCTTACTACAGGGGGGAGCTGGCTACACCTTC. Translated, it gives CASSLLQGGAGYTF.

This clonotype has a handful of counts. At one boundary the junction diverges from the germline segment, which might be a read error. CDR3 sequence: CGSSLGPGSADTQYF. The CDR3 DNA sequence: TGTGGCAGCAGCTTAGGCCCGGGGTCGGCAGATACGCAGTATTTT. J is TRBJ2-3 and V is TRBV13; possible D gene TRBD2, 5 bases. This CDR3 spans 15 amino acids. Germline CDR1 reads PRHDT; CDR2 reads FYEKMQ (reference sequence).

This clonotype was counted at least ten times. CDR3 residues: CAWSARSNQPQHF. CDR3 DNA sequence: TGTGCCTGGAGTGCCCGTAGTAATCAGCCCCAGCATTTT. The rearrangement joins TRBV30 to TRBJ1-5; no firm D call. V lost 1 base to trimming and J lost 4 bases, with 8 bases between them. Germline CDR1 is GTSNPN and CDR2 is SVGIG (reference sequence). This CDR3 has 13 amino acids.

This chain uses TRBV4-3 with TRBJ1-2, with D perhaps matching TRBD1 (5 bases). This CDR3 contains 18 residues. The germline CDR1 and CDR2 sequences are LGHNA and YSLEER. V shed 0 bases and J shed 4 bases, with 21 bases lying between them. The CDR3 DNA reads TGCGCCAGCAGCCAAGATGGGGCTAGACGACAGTCACTCTATGGCTACACCTTC. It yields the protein CASSQDGARRQSLYGYTF.

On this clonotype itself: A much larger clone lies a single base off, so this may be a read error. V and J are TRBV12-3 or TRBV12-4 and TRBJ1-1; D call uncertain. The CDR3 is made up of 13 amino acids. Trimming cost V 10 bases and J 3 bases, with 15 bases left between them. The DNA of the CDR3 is TGTGCCACCGCGGTTCTTCGGGACACTGAAGCTTTCTTT. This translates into CATAVLRDTEAFF.

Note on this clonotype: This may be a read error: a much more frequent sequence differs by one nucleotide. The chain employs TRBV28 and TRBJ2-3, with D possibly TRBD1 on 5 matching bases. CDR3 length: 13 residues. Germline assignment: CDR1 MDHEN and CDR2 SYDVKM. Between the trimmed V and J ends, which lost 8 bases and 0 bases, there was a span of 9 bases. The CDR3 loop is CASQGRSTDTQYF. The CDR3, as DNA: TGTGCCAGCCAGGGTCGAAGCACAGATACGCAGTATTTT. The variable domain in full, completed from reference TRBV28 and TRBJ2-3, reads DVKVTQSSRYLVKRTGEKVFLECVQDMDHENMFWYRQDPGLGLRLIYFSYDVKMKEKGDIPEGYSVSREKKERFSLILESASTNQTSMYLCASQGRSTDTQYFGPGTRLTVL.

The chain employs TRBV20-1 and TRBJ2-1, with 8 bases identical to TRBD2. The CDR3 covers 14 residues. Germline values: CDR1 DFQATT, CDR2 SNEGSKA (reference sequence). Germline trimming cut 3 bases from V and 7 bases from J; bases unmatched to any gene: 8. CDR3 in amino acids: CSASKLAGGNEQFF. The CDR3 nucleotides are TGCAGTGCTAGTAAGCTAGCGGGTGGGAATGAGCAGTTCTTC.

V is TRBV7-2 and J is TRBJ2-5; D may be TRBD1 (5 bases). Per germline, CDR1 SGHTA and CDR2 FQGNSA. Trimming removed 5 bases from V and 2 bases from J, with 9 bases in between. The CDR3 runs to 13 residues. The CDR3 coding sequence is TGTGCCAGCAGCGGGGCCCGACAAGAGACCCAGTACTTC. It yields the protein CASSGARQETQYF.

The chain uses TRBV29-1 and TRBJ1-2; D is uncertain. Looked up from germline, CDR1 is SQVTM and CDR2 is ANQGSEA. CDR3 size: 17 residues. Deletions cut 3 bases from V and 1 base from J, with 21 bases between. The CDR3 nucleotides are TGCAGCGTTGATGGACTTTCTGTACCTTCTAATAACTATGGCTACACCTTC. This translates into CSVDGLSVPSNNYGYTF.

The CDR3, as DNA: TGTGCCAGCAGCTCTTTACGACAGGGTAACTATGGCTACACCTTC. Protein product: CASSSLRQGNYGYTF. This chain uses TRBV5-6 with TRBJ1-2; the match to TRBD1 covers 7 bases. The CDR3 contains 15 residues. V was clipped by 3 bases and J by 1 base; unmatched bases: 6. Germline-derived CDR1 and CDR2 are SGHDT and YYEEEE.

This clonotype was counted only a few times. Written as DNA, the CDR3 is TGTGCCAGTAGTACCGACAGGGGAATTACAGATACGCAGTATTTT. Protein product: CASSTDRGITDTQYF. The chain joins TRBV19 to TRBJ2-3, with 8 bases identical to TRBD1. The CDR3 is made up of 15 amino acids. Germline CDR1 is LNHDA and CDR2 is SQIVND (reference sequence). V gave up 4 bases and J gave up 3 bases; unmatched junction bases: 6. Full variable domain (rest looked up from reference TRBV19 and TRBJ2-3): DGGITQSPKYLFRKEGQNVTLSCEQNLNHDAMYWYRQDPGQGLRLIYYSQIVNDFQKGDIAEGYSVSREKKESFPLTVTSAQKNPTAFYLCASSTDRGITDTQYFGPGTRLTVL.

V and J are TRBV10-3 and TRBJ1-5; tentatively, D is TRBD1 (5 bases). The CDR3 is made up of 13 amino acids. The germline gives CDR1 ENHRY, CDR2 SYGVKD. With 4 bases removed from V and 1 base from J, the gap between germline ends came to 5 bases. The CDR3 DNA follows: TGTGCCATCAGTGGGGGCAGCAATCAGCCCCAGCATTTT. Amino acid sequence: CAISGGSNQPQHF.

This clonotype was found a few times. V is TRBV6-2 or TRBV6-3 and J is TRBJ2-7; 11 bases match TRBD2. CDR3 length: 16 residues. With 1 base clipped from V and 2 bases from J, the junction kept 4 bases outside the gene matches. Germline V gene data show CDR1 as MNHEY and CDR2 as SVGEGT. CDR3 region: CASSYLGLADTYEQYF. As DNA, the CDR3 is TGTGCCAGCAGTTACTTGGGACTAGCGGACACCTACGAGCAGTACTTC.

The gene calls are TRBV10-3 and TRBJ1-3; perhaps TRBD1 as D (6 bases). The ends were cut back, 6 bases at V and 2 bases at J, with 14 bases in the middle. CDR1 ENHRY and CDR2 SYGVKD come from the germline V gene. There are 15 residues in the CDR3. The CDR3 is CAISPHQGTGNTIYF. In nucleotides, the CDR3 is TGTGCCATCAGCCCCCATCAGGGGACTGGAAACACCATATATTTT.

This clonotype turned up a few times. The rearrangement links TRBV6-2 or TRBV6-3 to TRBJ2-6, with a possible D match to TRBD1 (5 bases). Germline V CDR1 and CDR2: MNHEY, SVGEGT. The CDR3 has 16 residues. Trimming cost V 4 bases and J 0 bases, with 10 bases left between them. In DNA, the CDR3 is TGTGCCAGCAGTTTCGGACACCGCTCTGGGGCCAACGTCCTGACTTTC. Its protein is CASSFGHRSGANVLTF.

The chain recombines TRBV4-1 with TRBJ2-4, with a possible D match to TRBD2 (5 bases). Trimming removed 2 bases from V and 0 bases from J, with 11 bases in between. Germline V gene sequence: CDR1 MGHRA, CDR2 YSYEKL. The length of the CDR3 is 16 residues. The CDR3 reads CASSQRSGLAKNIQYF. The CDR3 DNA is TGCGCCAGCAGCCAACGGAGCGGACTAGCCAAAAACATTCAGTACTTC.

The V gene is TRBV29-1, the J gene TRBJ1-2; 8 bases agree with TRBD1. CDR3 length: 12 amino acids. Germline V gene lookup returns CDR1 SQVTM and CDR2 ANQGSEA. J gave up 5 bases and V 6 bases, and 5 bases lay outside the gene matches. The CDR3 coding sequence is TGCAGCGTCTCGACAGGGGAGTATGGCTACACCTTC. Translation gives CSVSTGEYGYTF.

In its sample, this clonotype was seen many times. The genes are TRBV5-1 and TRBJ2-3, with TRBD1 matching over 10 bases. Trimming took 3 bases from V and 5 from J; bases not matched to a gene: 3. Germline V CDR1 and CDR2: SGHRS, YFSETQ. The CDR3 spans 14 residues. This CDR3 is CASSSRDRGDTQYF. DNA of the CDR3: TGCGCCAGCAGCTCCCGGGACAGGGGAGATACGCAGTATTTT.

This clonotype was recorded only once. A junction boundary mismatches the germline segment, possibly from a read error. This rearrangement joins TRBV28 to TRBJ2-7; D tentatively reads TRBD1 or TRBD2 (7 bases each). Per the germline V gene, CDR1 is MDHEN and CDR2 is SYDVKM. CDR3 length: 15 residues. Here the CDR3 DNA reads TGTGCCAGCAGTTTAGGGGGGAGGGGGCTTTACGAGCAGCACTTC. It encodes CASSLGGRGLYEQHF. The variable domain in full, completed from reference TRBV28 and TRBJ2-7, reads DVKVTQSSRYLVKRTGEKVFLECVQDMDHENMFWYRQDPGLGLRLIYFSYDVKMKEKGDIPEGYSVSREKKERFSLILESASTNQTSMYLCASSLGGRGLYEQHFGPGTRLTVT.

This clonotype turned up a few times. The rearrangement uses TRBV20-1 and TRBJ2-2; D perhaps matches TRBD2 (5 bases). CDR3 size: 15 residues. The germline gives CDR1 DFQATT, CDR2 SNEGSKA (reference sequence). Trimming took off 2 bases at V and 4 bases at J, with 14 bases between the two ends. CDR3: CSARLAAKVTGELFF. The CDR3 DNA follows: TGCAGTGCTAGACTAGCTGCGAAGGTCACCGGGGAGCTGTTTTTT.

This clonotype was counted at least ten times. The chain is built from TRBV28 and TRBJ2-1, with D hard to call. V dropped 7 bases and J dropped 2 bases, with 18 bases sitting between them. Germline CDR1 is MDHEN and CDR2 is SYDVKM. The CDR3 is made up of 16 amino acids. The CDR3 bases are TGTGCCAGCACCTCAAGTCGCCCAACCACCTACAATGAGCAGTTCTTC. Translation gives CASTSSRPTTYNEQFF. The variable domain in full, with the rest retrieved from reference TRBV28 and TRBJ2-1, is DVKVTQSSRYLVKRTGEKVFLECVQDMDHENMFWYRQDPGLGLRLIYFSYDVKMKEKGDIPEGYSVSREKKERFSLILESASTNQTSMYLCASTSSRPTTYNEQFFGPGTRLTVL.

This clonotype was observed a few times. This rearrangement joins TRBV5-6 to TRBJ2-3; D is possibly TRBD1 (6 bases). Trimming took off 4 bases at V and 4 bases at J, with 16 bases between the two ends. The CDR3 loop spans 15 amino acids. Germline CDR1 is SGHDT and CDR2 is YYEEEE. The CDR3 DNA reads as TGTGCCAGCAGCCTATCAGGGGTGTGGGCAGATACGCAGTATTTT. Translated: CASSLSGVWADTQYF.